One and the same sample provided the 30 T cell receptor beta chains below, sequenced in a study of cytomegalovirus exposure and HLA in healthy donors (dated by TCRdb to 2016 to 2017). Libraries were constructed by the immunoSEQ multiplex PCR assay. The multiplex PCR relied on a mix of 60 forward primers for TCR Vbeta segments and 13 reverse primers for TCR Jbeta segments. TCRdb's version of the immuneACCESS table is confined to in-frame rearrangements and falls short of the full clone set. An unresolved V gene accounts for under half of the shortfall where checked; the remainder is of unknown origin. The sample data list approximately 97,000 clones, and over 80% of these were observed just once. The ten largest clones capture 2.5% to 3% of the sample. Material for sequencing was PBMCs. Every receptor here comes from a man aged 35 to 55 in good health and CMV-seronegative.

V is TRBV29-1 and J is TRBJ1-1; D call uncertain. Deletions cut 3 bases from V and 0 bases from J, with 11 bases between. Germline V gives CDR1 SQVTM, CDR2 ANQGSEA. The CDR3 is 14 residues long. The CDR3 sequence: CSVEWHALNTEAFF. The CDR3 DNA sequence: TGCAGCGTTGAGTGGCATGCTTTGAACACTGAAGCTTTCTTT. The full variable domain, completed using reference TRBV29-1 and TRBJ1-1, is SAVISQKPSRDICQRGTSLTIQCQVDSQVTMMFWYRQQPGQSLTLIATANQGSEATYESGFVIDKFPISRPNLTFSTLTVSNMSPEDSSIYLCSVEWHALNTEAFFGQGTRLTVV.

The V and J genes are TRBV11-2 and TRBJ1-4; D unresolved. CDR1 and CDR2 (germline): SGHAT, FQNNGV. The CDR3 sequence is 14 residues long. V was trimmed by 3 bases and J by 7 bases, leaving 12 bases between them. In DNA form, the CDR3 reads TGTGCCAGCAGCTTGGCGGGTAGCGGTGAAAAACTGTTTTTT. This codes for CASSLAGSGEKLFF.

The V and J genes are TRBV7-6 and TRBJ2-1; 16 positions match TRBD2. CDR3 length: 19 amino acids. CDR1 and CDR2 (germline): SGHVS, FNYEAQ. J lost 8 bases, V lost 1 base, and 11 bases had no gene match. CDR3 region: CASSLGGTSGGVWVDEQFF. The CDR3, as DNA: TGTGCCAGCAGCTTAGGGGGGACTAGCGGGGGGGTATGGGTGGATGAGCAGTTCTTC.

The rearrangement uses TRBV6-5 and TRBJ1-5; D may be TRBD1 (5 bases). Germline V gene sequence: CDR1 MNHEY, CDR2 SVGAGI. This CDR3 has 13 residues. V lost 6 bases and J 3 bases, leaving 9 bases between the germline ends. This chain's CDR3 is CASSRDFNQPQHF. The CDR3 DNA follows: TGTGCCAGCAGCCGGGACTTCAATCAGCCCCAGCATTTT.

The rearrangement links TRBV18 to TRBJ2-7; 7 positions agree with TRBD1. This CDR3 spans 15 amino acids. V shed 2 bases, J shed 4 bases, and the junction held 8 bases outside the gene matches. Germline-derived CDR1 and CDR2 are KGHSH and LQKENI. Here the CDR3 reads CASSPFAGGSYEQYF. The CDR3 DNA is TGTGCCAGCTCACCATTCGCAGGGGGTTCTTACGAGCAGTACTTC.

The genes are TRBV18 and TRBJ2-1, with 9 positions matching TRBD2. CDR3 length: 17 amino acids. The germline gives CDR1 KGHSH, CDR2 LQKENI. V lost 2 bases to trimming and J lost 7 bases; unmatched junction nucleotides: 12. The CDR3 here is CASSPRGGGGARNEQFF. The CDR3 DNA reads TGTGCCAGCTCACCAAGAGGGGGCGGGGGGGCCCGGAATGAGCAGTTCTTC.

The CDR3 sequence is CASSLGGDYYGYTF. The CDR3 DNA sequence: TGTGCCAGCAGCTTAGGAGGAGACTACTATGGCTACACCTTC. V and J are TRBV7-9 and TRBJ1-2, with D hard to call. Germline assignment: CDR1 SEHNR and CDR2 FQNEAQ (reference sequence). The CDR3 has 14 residues. V was trimmed by 1 base and J by 3 bases, leaving 9 bases between them.

The V and J genes are TRBV13 and TRBJ2-3, with TRBD2 matching over 8 bases. V dropped 1 base and J dropped 1; count of bases not matched to a gene: 4. There are 16 residues in the CDR3. Germline CDR1 and CDR2: PRHDT and FYEKMQ (reference sequence). CDR3 in DNA: TGTGCCAGCAGCTTAGTAGGTAGCGGGGGCACAGATACGCAGTATTTT. This translates into CASSLVGSGGTDTQYF.

The chain recombines TRBV5-1 with TRBJ2-1, with D possibly TRBD2 on 6 matching bases. In germline, CDR1 is SGHRS, CDR2 YFSETQ. Trimming removed 0 bases at V and 7 bases at J, with 11 bases between. This CDR3 is built from 14 residues. CDR3 DNA: TGCGCCAGCAGCTTGGGGACGGCGGGGAATGAGCAGTTCTTC. It translates to CASSLGTAGNEQFF.

The chain links TRBV7-6 to TRBJ2-5; 9 bases map to TRBD2. There are 12 residues in the CDR3. Germline values: CDR1 SGHVS, CDR2 FNYEAQ. V shed 5 bases, J shed 10 bases, and the junction held 5 bases outside the gene matches. CDR3 sequence: CASSVGLASQYF. CDR3 nucleotide sequence: TGTGCCAGCAGCGTAGGACTAGCGAGCCAGTACTTC.

The J gene is TRBJ2-7, the V gene TRBV7-2; 10 bases match TRBD2. Germline V CDR1 and CDR2: SGHTA, FQGNSA. The CDR3 is made up of 14 amino acids. The V and J ends lost 0 bases and 4 bases, in that order; junction bases with no gene match: 0. Here the CDR3 reads CASSLASGGYEQYF. CDR3 coding DNA: TGTGCCAGCAGCTTAGCTAGCGGGGGGTACGAGCAGTACTTC.

This chain connects TRBV7-2 to TRBJ2-7, with 10 positions matching TRBD2. The germline gives CDR1 SGHTA, CDR2 FQGNSA. The CDR3 spans 15 residues. The V segment lost 5 bases and the J segment 9 bases; nucleotides outside the gene matches: 13. This CDR3 reads CASSLSGGPTEGQYF. The CDR3 DNA reads TGTGCCAGCAGCCTTAGCGGGGGGCCGACCGAGGGGCAGTACTTC. Looking up the rest from reference TRBV7-2 and TRBJ2-7 gives the full variable domain: GAGVSQSPSNKVTEKGKDVELRCDPISGHTALYWYRQSLGQGLEFLIYFQGNSAPDKSGLPSDRFSAERTGGSVSTLTIQRTQQEDSAVYLCASSLSGGPTEGQYFGPGTRLTVT.

The rearrangement links TRBV2 to TRBJ2-7, with 11 bases aligning to TRBD2. Per germline, CDR1 SNHLY and CDR2 FYNNEI. The CDR3 is made up of 15 amino acids. V was clipped by 2 bases and J by 3 bases; unmatched bases: 3. Here the CDR3 reads CASSERLAGGYEQYF. The CDR3 DNA is TGTGCCAGCAGTGAAAGGCTAGCGGGGGGCTACGAGCAGTACTTC. Full variable domain (rest looked up from reference TRBV2 and TRBJ2-7): EPEVTQTPSHQVTQMGQEVILRCVPISNHLYFYWYRQILGQKVEFLVSFYNNEISEKSEIFDDQFSVERPDGSNFTLKIRSTKLEDSAMYFCASSERLAGGYEQYFGPGTRLTVT.

This rearrangement joins TRBV9 to TRBJ2-1, with 8 bases that match TRBD1. The CDR3 is 14 residues long. The germline V gene encodes CDR1 SGDLS and CDR2 YYNGEE. V lost 4 bases to trimming and J lost 6 bases; unmatched junction nucleotides: 6. The CDR3 region is CASSTTTGGNEQFF. CDR3 DNA: TGTGCCAGCAGCACCACTACAGGGGGCAATGAGCAGTTCTTC.

The genes are TRBV7-9 and TRBJ1-4; D gene uncertain. CDR1 is SEHNR and CDR2 is FQNEAQ in the germline V gene (reference sequence). The CDR3 extends over 11 amino acids. Trimming shortened V by 5 bases and J by 5 bases, and 3 bases separated the two germline ends. This CDR3 reads CASSINEKLFF. CDR3 nucleotides: TGTGCCAGCAGCATAAATGAAAAACTGTTTTTT.

The chain is built from TRBV9 and TRBJ1-5; the match to TRBD1 covers 7 bases. The CDR3 extends over 15 amino acids. The V gene end was trimmed by 0 bases and the J gene end by 4 bases; junction bases not matched to a gene: 4. Germline CDR1 SGDLS, CDR2 YYNGEE. The CDR3, as DNA: TGTGCCAGCAGCGTAGGAGACAGGGTAAATCAGCCCCAGCATTTT. Protein product: CASSVGDRVNQPQHF.

The chain carries TRBV6-1 and TRBJ1-2; no clear D. Germline V gives CDR1 MNHNS, CDR2 SASEGT. The CDR3 totals 12 residues. V lost 4 bases to trimming and J lost 0 bases, with 3 bases between them. The CDR3 sequence: CASSVTNYGYTF. The CDR3 DNA follows: TGTGCCAGCAGTGTTACTAACTATGGCTACACCTTC.

The chain is built from TRBV27 and TRBJ2-1, with 9 positions matching TRBD1. The J segment lost 5 bases and the V segment lost 5 bases, leaving 10 bases of the junction unmatched. CDR3 length: 16 residues. Germline V gives CDR1 MNHEY, CDR2 SMNVEV (reference sequence). CDR3 protein: CASSRGNRGLHNEQFF. The CDR3 nucleotides read TGTGCCAGCAGTCGGGGGAACAGGGGGCTACACAATGAGCAGTTCTTC.

The chain carries TRBV30 and TRBJ1-2; D may be TRBD1 (5 bases). Trimming shortened V by 2 bases and J by 2 bases, and 9 bases separated the two germline ends. The germline gives CDR1 GTSNPN, CDR2 SVGIG (reference sequence). This CDR3 contains 13 residues. CDR3 bases: TGTGCCTGGAGTAGGGGTTTCAACTATGGCTACACCTTC. Its translation is CAWSRGFNYGYTF.

J is TRBJ1-4 and V is TRBV6-6; the match to TRBD1 covers 8 bases. The V segment lost 11 bases and the J segment 10 bases; nucleotides outside the gene matches: 12. CDR1 and CDR2 (germline): MNHNY, SVGAGI (reference sequence). The CDR3 covers 13 residues. The CDR3 region has the DNA TGTGCCGCGCGTGATGCAGGGGGCTCAAAACTGTTTTTT. This gives the protein CAARDAGGSKLFF.

This chain connects TRBV18 to TRBJ1-1; maybe TRBD1 (5 bases). V dropped 5 bases and J dropped 0 bases, with 10 bases sitting between them. This CDR3 has 14 residues. CDR1 is KGHSH and CDR2 is LQKENI in the germline V gene. Here the CDR3 reads CASSTTDLNTEAFF. CDR3 sequence (DNA): TGTGCCAGCTCAACGACAGATTTGAACACTGAAGCTTTCTTT.

The rearrangement joins TRBV7-6 to TRBJ2-5; 11 bases align to TRBD2. The J call is uncertain, as TRBJ2-7 better fits the DNA end. The CDR3 loop spans 14 amino acids. Germline V gives CDR1 SGHVS, CDR2 FNYEAQ. CDR3 DNA sequence: TGTGCCAGCAGCGCCGGGACTAGCGGCTACGAGCAGTACTTC. It specifies CASSAGTSGYEQYF.

V is TRBV19 and J is TRBJ2-6; 10 nucleotides agree with TRBD2. V shed 3 bases, J shed 1 base, and the junction held 9 bases outside the gene matches. The length of the CDR3 is 19 residues. The germline V gene has CDR1 LNHDA and CDR2 SQIVND (reference sequence). The CDR3 spells CASSMESSGGPSGANVLTF. CDR3 DNA sequence: TGTGCCAGTAGTATGGAGAGTAGCGGGGGGCCTTCTGGGGCCAACGTCCTGACTTTC.

The rearrangement joins TRBV7-9 to TRBJ1-3; D is unclear. The CDR3 is 11 residues long. The germline V gene has CDR1 SEHNR and CDR2 FQNEAQ (reference sequence). With 5 bases removed from V and 9 bases from J, the gap between germline ends came to 8 bases. Here the CDR3 DNA reads TGTGCCAGCAGCGAGGGAGGCACCATATATTTT. Amino acids: CASSEGGTIYF.

The chain has TRBV9 and TRBJ2-3; 10 bases match TRBD2. The germline CDR1 and CDR2 sequences are SGDLS and YYNGEE. This CDR3 contains 18 residues. Germline trimming cut 0 bases from V and 2 bases from J; bases unmatched to any gene: 9. The CDR3 region has the DNA TGTGCCAGCAGCGTAGGTAGCGGGGGGATATTGGACACAGATACGCAGTATTTT. Residues: CASSVGSGGILDTDTQYF.

The J gene is TRBJ2-1, the V gene TRBV7-9; 7 bases are a match to TRBD2. Per germline, CDR1 SEHNR and CDR2 FQNEAQ (reference sequence). The CDR3 sequence is 15 residues long. V was pared by 10 bases and J by 0 bases, with 9 bases of the junction left unmatched. CDR3 region: CAIRPGGSSYNEQFF. Written as DNA, the CDR3 is TGTGCCATCCGACCCGGCGGGAGCTCCTACAATGAGCAGTTCTTC.

The V call is TRBV19, the J call TRBJ2-3; tentatively, D is TRBD1 (6 bases). The germline V gene has CDR1 LNHDA and CDR2 SQIVND (reference sequence). The CDR3 totals 15 residues. Deletions cut 5 bases from V and 0 bases from J, with 12 bases between. This chain's CDR3 is CASSSQTGSTDTQYF. DNA for the CDR3: TGTGCCAGTAGTTCCCAGACAGGTAGCACAGATACGCAGTATTTT.

CDR3 DNA: TGCGCCAGCAGCCCGTGGCCGGACAGGGAGTTCCGTGGCTACACCTTC. This encodes CASSPWPDREFRGYTF. The J gene is TRBJ1-2, the V gene TRBV4-1, with 8 bases that match TRBD1. With V trimmed by 4 bases and J by 7 bases, 14 bases remained unmatched. Germline values: CDR1 MGHRA, CDR2 YSYEKL. The CDR3 runs 16 residues.

This clone was picked up one time. The genes are TRBV7-2 and TRBJ1-1; D is possibly TRBD1 (5 bases). This CDR3 is built from 14 residues. Trimming took off 3 bases at V and 3 bases at J, with 11 bases between the two ends. The germline gives CDR1 SGHTA, CDR2 FQGNSA. For the CDR3, the DNA is TGTGCCAGCAGCTTTAGTTGGGGGGACACTGAAGCTTTCTTT. This gives the protein CASSFSWGDTEAFF.

The chain is built from TRBV18 and TRBJ1-1, with D unresolved. Looked up from germline, CDR1 is KGHSH and CDR2 is LQKENI. This CDR3 spans 16 amino acids. Trimming took off 0 bases at V and 1 base at J, with 12 bases between the two ends. The CDR3 reads CASSPPIPGSNTEAFF. The CDR3 DNA is TGTGCCAGCTCACCACCGATTCCAGGATCGAACACTGAAGCTTTCTTT.